A selection of T cell receptor beta chains follows, all from one sample in a study of blood T cell repertoires in COVID-19. Assay: immunoSEQ multiplex PCR; the TCRdb copy retains only in-frame clones and omits some. Here the sample spans about 200,000 clones, around 91% being singletons. Sequences were obtained from peripheral blood. The receptors were sampled from a woman aged 40 to 50 with acute or convalescent COVID-19. Each CDR3 is given with its conserved first and last residue. A D gene is named only where the DNA matches it firmly.

len: 12
j_gene: TRBJ1-2
d_gene: NA
v_gene: TRBV6-6
CDR3nt: TGTGCCAGCAGTTCAGAAACAGGGTGGTGCACCTTC
CDR3aa: CASSSETGWCTF

len: 13
j_gene: TRBJ1-1
d_gene: NA
v_gene: TRBV30
CDR3nt: TGTGCCTGGAGTACCTACGCGGGCACTGAAGCTTTCTTT
CDR3aa: CAWSTYAGTEAFF

len: 15
j_gene: TRBJ1-2
d_gene: TRBD1
v_gene: TRBV7-9
CDR3nt: TGTGCCAGCAGCTTAGTCTCAAGGGGGCCACTTGGCTACACCTTC
CDR3aa: CASSLVSRGPLGYTF

len: 14
j_gene: TRBJ1-4
d_gene: NA
v_gene: TRBV5-1
CDR3nt: TGCGCCAGCAGCTTCGGACAAAATAATGAAAAACTGTTTTTT
CDR3aa: CASSFGQNNEKLFF

len: 12
j_gene: TRBJ2-3
d_gene: NA
v_gene: TRBV12-3/TRBV12-4
CDR3nt: TGTGCCAGCAGACGGGCGGGAGATACGCAGTATTTT
CDR3aa: CASRRAGDTQYF

len: 14
j_gene: TRBJ1-5
d_gene: NA
v_gene: TRBV2
CDR3nt: TGTGCCAGCAGTGATAGTACAGTCAATCAGCCCCAGCATTTT
CDR3aa: CASSDSTVNQPQHF

len: 14
j_gene: TRBJ2-5
d_gene: NA
v_gene: TRBV3-1/TRBV3-2
CDR3nt: TGTGCCAGCAGCCCACCCCCCAGACAAGAGACCCAGTACTTC
CDR3aa: CASSPPPRQETQYF

len: 16
j_gene: TRBJ2-5
d_gene: TRBD2
v_gene: TRBV2
CDR3nt: TGTGCCAGCAGTAACCAGGGACTAGCGGGGGCGGAGACCCAGTACTTC
CDR3aa: CASSNQGLAGAETQYF

len: 17
j_gene: TRBJ1-2
d_gene: TRBD1
v_gene: TRBV7-9
CDR3nt: TGTGCCAGCAGCTCCCCACCTCGACAGGGGGCGGACTATGGCTACACCTTC
CDR3aa: CASSSPPRQGADYGYTF

len: 14
j_gene: TRBJ2-5
d_gene: TRBD1
v_gene: TRBV14
CDR3nt: TGTGCCAGCAGCCAAGGGACAGGGGTGGAGACCCAGTACTTC
CDR3aa: CASSQGTGVETQYF

len: 16
j_gene: TRBJ1-1
d_gene: TRBD1
v_gene: TRBV9
CDR3nt: TGTGCCAGCAGCCAAGGGGGGGACAGGGTGAGCACTGAAGCTTTCTTT
CDR3aa: CASSQGGDRVSTEAFF